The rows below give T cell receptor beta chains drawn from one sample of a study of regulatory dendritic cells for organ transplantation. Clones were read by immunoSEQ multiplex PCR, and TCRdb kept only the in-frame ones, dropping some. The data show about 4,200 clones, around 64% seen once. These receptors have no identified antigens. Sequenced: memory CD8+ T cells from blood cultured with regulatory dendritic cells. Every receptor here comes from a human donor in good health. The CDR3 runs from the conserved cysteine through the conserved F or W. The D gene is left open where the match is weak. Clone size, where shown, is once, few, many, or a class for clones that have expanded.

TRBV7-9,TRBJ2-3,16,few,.,TGTGCCAGCAGCTTAGATCGCGGGGGCTCCACAGATACGCAGTATTTT,CASSLDRGGSTDTQYF
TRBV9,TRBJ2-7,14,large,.,TGTGCCAGCAGCGTAGCTTACAGGGGAGGCGAGCAGTACTTC,CASSVAYRGGEQYF
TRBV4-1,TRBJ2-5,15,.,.,TGCGCCAGCAGCCAAGAATTACAAGTTCCGGAGACCCAGTACTTC,CASSQELQVPETQYF
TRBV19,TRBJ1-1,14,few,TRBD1,TGTGCCAGCGTGAGGACAGGGTCGAACACTGAAGCTTTCTTT,CASVRTGSNTEAFF
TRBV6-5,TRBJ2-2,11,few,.,TGTGCCAGCAGTTACGCGGGGGAGCTGTTTTTT,CASSYAGELFF
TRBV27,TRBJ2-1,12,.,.,TGTGCCAGCAGTTCGACTCTGAATGAGCAGTTCTTC,CASSSTLNEQFF
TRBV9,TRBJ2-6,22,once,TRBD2,TGTGCCAGCAGCGCCCCGGGGGGGACTAGCGGGGCGAGTCACTCTGGGGCCAACGTCCTGACTTTC,CASSAPGGTSGASHSGANVLTF
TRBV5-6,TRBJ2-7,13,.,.,TGTGCCAGCAGCTTGCACAGGGCCTACGAGCAGTACTTC,CASSLHRAYEQYF
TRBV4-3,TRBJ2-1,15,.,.,TGCGCCAGCAGCCCCCTGGGGGGGGCCAGAAATGAGCAGTTCTTC,CASSPLGGARNEQFF
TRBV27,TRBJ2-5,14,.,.,TGTGCCAGCAGTTCCCGGGACATGATAGAGACCCAGTACTTC,CASSSRDMIETQYF
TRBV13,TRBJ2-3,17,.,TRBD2,TGTGCCAGCAGCCTCCTCGCGGCGGGGGGGCAGACAGATACGCAGTATTTT,CASSLLAAGGQTDTQYF
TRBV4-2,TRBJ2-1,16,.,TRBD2,TGTGCCAGCAGCCAAGATTCAACTAGCGGGTACAATGAGCAGTTCTTC,CASSQDSTSGYNEQFF
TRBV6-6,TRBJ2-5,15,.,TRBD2,TGTGCCAGCGATTCTAGCGGGGGGGCCCAAGAGACCCAGTACTTC,CASDSSGGAQETQYF
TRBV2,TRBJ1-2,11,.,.,TGTGCCAGCGCCGCCGACTTGGGCTACACCTTC,CASAADLGYTF
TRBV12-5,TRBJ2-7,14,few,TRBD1,TGTGCTAGTGGCCTGGGACAGGGGGTCTACGAGCAGTACTTC,CASGLGQGVYEQYF